Reported below is one T cell receptor (beta chain). Clones were sequenced by immunoSEQ multiplex PCR, and TCRdb holds only the in-frame ones, with some missing. Of roughly 500,000 clones listed, 80% to 90% are singletons. The record originates from a study of blood T cell repertoires in COVID-19. Trimming took 0 bases from V and 6 from J, leaving 12 bases between them. Germline lookup yields CDR1 MNHEY and CDR2 SVGAGI. CDR3 size: 15 residues. Sequencing input: PBMCs or T cells enriched from blood (not recorded which). This TCR came from a woman aged 55 to 70 who had recovered from COVID-19. This chain joins TRBV6-5 and TRBJ1-5; D gene uncertain. The CDR3 protein is CASSYSGGDLQPQHF. CDR3 sequence (DNA): TGTGCCAGCAGTTACTCGGGCGGGGATCTTCAGCCCCAGCATTTT.